This T cell receptor beta chain stems from a study of T cells after yellow fever vaccination. Trimming cost V 5 bases and J 1 base; bases outside gene matches: 9. Germline CDR1 and CDR2: SGHTA and FQGNSA. CDR3 size: 16 residues. One entry per CDR3 protein, called by TCRdb with MiXCR from the 5' RACE reads. The table has about 400,000 distinct CDR3 sequences, around 6.5% seen once; the top ten hold about 15%. There are a few counts of this clonotype. The sample was PBMCs, taken 5 days after the yellow fever booster vaccination. The rearrangement joins TRBV7-2 to TRBJ2-3, with TRBD2 identical over 7 bases. The sequence came from a man aged 30 to 39 who received the YFV17D yellow fever vaccine. CDR3 sequence reads: CASSPQNSGRTDTQYF. The CDR3 coding sequence is TGTGCCAGCAGCCCCCAGAATAGCGGGCGCACAGATACGCAGTATTTT.